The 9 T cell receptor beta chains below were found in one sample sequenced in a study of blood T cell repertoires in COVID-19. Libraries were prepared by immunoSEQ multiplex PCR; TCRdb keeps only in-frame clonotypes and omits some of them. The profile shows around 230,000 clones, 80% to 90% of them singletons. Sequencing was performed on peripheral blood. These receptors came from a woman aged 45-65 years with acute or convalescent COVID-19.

CDR3 DNA: TGTGCCACCAGCAGCGGTTCCTTGGGGAGCTCCTACGAGCAGTACTTC. Translating it yields CATSSGSLGSSYEQYF. The rearrangement links TRBV15 to TRBJ2-7, with a tentative D call TRBD2 (5 bases). Germline values: CDR1 LNHNV, CDR2 YYDKDF (reference sequence). V gave up 3 bases and J gave up 0 bases, with 15 bases separating them. This CDR3 region has 16 residues.

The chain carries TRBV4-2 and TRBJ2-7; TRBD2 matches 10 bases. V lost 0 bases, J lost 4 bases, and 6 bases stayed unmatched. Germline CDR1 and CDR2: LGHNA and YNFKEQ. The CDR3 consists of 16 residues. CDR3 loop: CASSQDGLAGAYEQYF. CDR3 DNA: TGTGCCAGCAGCCAAGATGGGCTAGCGGGAGCTTACGAGCAGTACTTC.

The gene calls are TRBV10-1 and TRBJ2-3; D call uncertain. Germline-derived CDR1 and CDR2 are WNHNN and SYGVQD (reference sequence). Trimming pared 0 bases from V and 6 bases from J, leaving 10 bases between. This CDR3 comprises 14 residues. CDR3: CASSESAQRDTQYF. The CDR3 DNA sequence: TGCGCCAGCAGTGAGTCGGCCCAGAGGGATACGCAGTATTTT.

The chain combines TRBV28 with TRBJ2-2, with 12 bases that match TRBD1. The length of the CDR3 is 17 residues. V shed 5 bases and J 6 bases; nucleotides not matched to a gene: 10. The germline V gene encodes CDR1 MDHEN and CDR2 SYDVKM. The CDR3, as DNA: TGTGCCAGCAGTGTCCTCTCGGGACAGGGGGCCCCCGGGGAGCTGTTTTTT. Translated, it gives CASSVLSGQGAPGELFF.

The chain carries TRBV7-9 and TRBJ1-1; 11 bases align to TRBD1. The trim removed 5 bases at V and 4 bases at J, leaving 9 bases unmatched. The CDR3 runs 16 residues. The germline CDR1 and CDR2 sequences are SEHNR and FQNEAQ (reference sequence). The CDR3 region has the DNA TGTGCCAGCAGCCCCTGGACAGGGGGCGCGGGCACTGAAGCTTTCTTT. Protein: CASSPWTGGAGTEAFF.

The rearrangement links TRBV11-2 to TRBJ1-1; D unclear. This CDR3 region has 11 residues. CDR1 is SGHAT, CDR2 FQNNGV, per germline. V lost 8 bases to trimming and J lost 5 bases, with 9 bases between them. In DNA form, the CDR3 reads TGTGCCAGCGGGAGGGCTACTGAAGCTTTCTTT. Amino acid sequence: CASGRATEAFF.

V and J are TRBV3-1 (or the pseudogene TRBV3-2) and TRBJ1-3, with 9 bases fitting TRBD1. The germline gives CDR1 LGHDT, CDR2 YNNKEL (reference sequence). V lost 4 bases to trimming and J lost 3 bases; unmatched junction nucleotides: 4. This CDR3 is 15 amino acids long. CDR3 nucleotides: TGTGCCAGCAGCCTACAGGGGGCCAGTGGAAACACCATATATTTT. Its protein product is CASSLQGASGNTIYF.

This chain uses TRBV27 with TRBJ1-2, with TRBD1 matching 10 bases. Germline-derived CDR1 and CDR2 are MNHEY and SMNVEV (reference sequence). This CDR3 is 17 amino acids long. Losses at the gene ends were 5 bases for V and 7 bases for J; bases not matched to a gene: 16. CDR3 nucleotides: TGTGCCAGCAGTCTACGGTGGTCGGGACAGGGGCTCAGTGGCTACACCTTC. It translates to CASSLRWSGQGLSGYTF.

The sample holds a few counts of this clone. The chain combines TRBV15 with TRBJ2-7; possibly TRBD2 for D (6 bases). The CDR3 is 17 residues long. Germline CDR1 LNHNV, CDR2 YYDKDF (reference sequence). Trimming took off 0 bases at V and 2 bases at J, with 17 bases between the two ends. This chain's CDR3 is CATSRDPPREPTYEQYF. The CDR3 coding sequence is TGTGCCACCAGCAGAGATCCCCCGCGGGAACCTACCTACGAGCAGTACTTC.